Presented here are 26 T cell receptor beta chains from one specimen sequenced in a study of blood T cells in healthy people across ages. A sample-barcoded 5' primer and a J-beta primer mix were used in a second PCR of about 6 to 11 cycles. TCRdb analysed the 5' RACE reads with MiXCR anew, one entry per CDR3 protein. The data contain approximately 580,000 distinct CDR3 sequences, 24% of them singletons. These data also formed part of another study, on T cells of mothers and their children.

The sequenced sample was blood. These TCRs come from a boy younger than 18 in good health.

This clonotype was detected only a few times. Here the CDR3 reads CASSDRGHYGYTF. CDR3 DNA sequence: TGTGCCAGCAGCGACAGGGGACACTATGGCTACACCTTC. The chain is built from TRBV6-7 and TRBJ1-2; 8 bases align to TRBD1. TRBV6-7 is placed among ORFs of uncertain function. J gave up 3 bases and V 6 bases, and 3 bases lay outside the gene matches. CDR3 length: 13 residues.

Notes on this clonotype: A much larger clone is a single base away; this may be a read error. This chain's CDR3 is CASRQTSGANVLTF. CDR3 DNA sequence: TGTGCCAGCAGACAGACCTCTGGGGCCAACGTCCTGACTTTC. The J gene is TRBJ2-6, the V gene TRBV2; D remains ambiguous. Germline CDR1 reads SNHLY; CDR2 reads FYNNEI. V was cut by 6 bases and J by 0 bases, with 6 bases left in between. The CDR3 extends over 14 amino acids. Variable domain in full (rest from reference TRBV2 and TRBJ2-6): EPEVTQTPSHQVTQMGQEVILRCVPISNHLYFYWYRQILGQKVEFLVSFYNNEISEKSEIFDDQFSVERPDGSNFTLKIRSTKLEDSAMYFCASRQTSGANVLTFGAGSRLTVL.

About this clonotype itself: One end of the junction does not line up with germline, which may come from a read error. The chain employs TRBV5-1 and TRBJ2-5, with 8 positions matching TRBD1. Germline CDR1 SGHRS, CDR2 YFSETQ. This CDR3 is 15 amino acids long. CDR3 residues: CASSLGQGAQETQYF. The CDR3 DNA reads TGTGCCAGCAGCCTTGGACAGGGAGCTCAAGAGACCCAGTACTTC.

The chain uses TRBV7-2 and TRBJ1-3; no firm D call. The CDR3 totals 12 residues. V was cut by 4 bases and J by 10 bases, with 11 bases left in between. Germline V gives CDR1 SGHTA, CDR2 FQGNSA. The CDR3 region has the DNA TGTGCCAGCAGCTCGGCCCTGAGGACCATATATTTT. This codes for CASSSALRTIYF.

The CDR3 sequence is CASALTSDGNEQFF. CDR3 sequence (DNA): TGTGCCAGTGCCCTGACTAGCGACGGCAATGAGCAGTTCTTC. V is TRBV19 and J is TRBJ2-1, with 8 bases fitting TRBD2. J was trimmed by 6 bases and V by 8 bases; bases with no gene match: 9. CDR1 and CDR2 (germline): LNHDA, SQIVND (reference sequence). The length of the CDR3 is 14 residues.

The chain has TRBV3-1 and TRBJ2-4; D is perhaps TRBD2 (7 bases). CDR1 LGHDT and CDR2 YNNKEL come from the germline V gene (reference sequence). This CDR3 comprises 17 residues. Trimming removed 1 base from V and 2 bases from J, with 15 bases in between. The CDR3 sequence is CASSQVRGGGPKNIQYF. In DNA form, the CDR3 reads TGTGCCAGCAGCCAAGTCAGAGGGGGAGGGCCCAAAAACATTCAGTACTTC.

This chain joins TRBV19 and TRBJ2-5, with D possibly TRBD2 on 6 matching bases. The CDR3 extends over 15 amino acids. V lost 6 bases to trimming and J lost 2 bases, with 16 bases between them. Germline values: CDR1 LNHDA, CDR2 SQIVND (reference sequence). The CDR3 sequence: CASSALDGRQETQYF. The CDR3 DNA reads as TGTGCCAGTAGCGCACTTGACGGGAGACAAGAGACCCAGTACTTC.

The chain has TRBV27 and TRBJ2-7; D is ambiguous. Germline lookup yields CDR1 MNHEY and CDR2 SMNVEV (reference sequence). V lost 5 bases and J lost 6, with 14 bases in between. CDR3 length equals 13 residues. As DNA, the CDR3 is TGTGCCAGCAGTCAATTCGGTCCTGGCGAGCAGTACTTC. It specifies CASSQFGPGEQYF.

The V gene is TRBV3-1, the J gene TRBJ2-5; no definite D call. V gave up 3 bases and J gave up 2 bases, with 4 bases separating them. CDR1 and CDR2 (germline): LGHDT, YNNKEL (reference sequence). This CDR3 is built from 12 residues. In DNA, the CDR3 is TGTGCCAGCAGCCAGATACAAGAGACCCAGTACTTC. It encodes CASSQIQETQYF.

This clonotype showed up many times. CDR3: CASSPTLGAHNEQFF. CDR3 coding DNA: TGTGCCAGCAGCCCAACCTTAGGCGCCCACAATGAGCAGTTCTTC. The rearrangement joins TRBV7-9 to TRBJ2-1; unclear D gene. Trimming left V 5 bases short and J 5 bases short, with 16 bases between. Germline loops: CDR1 SEHNR, CDR2 FQNEAQ (reference sequence). CDR3 length: 15 residues.

The rearrangement joins TRBV20-1 to TRBJ2-5; 7 bases are a match to TRBD1. The assigned J gene may be wrong: the sequence end matches TRBJ2-7 better. CDR1 is DFQATT and CDR2 is SNEGSKA in the germline V gene (reference sequence). The CDR3 is 13 amino acids. CDR3 in amino acids: CSPSEGAVHEQYF. The CDR3 nucleotides read TGCAGTCCTTCTGAGGGGGCAGTCCACGAGCAGTACTTC.

This clonotype showed up many times. This sequence joins TRBV29-1 and TRBJ2-7; D uncertain. Germline V gene sequence: CDR1 SQVTM, CDR2 ANQGSEA. Trimming cost V 6 bases and J 2 bases, with 11 bases left between them. CDR3 length: 12 amino acids. The CDR3 loop is CSVLASPYEQYF. CDR3 nucleotides: TGCAGCGTGTTGGCAAGTCCCTACGAGCAGTACTTC.

V gene TRBV21-1 combines with J gene TRBJ1-4; TRBD1, the D gene given by the table, was not confirmed from the DNA. TRBV21-1 is a pseudogene locus. This CDR3 is 15 amino acids long. CDR3 sequence (DNA): TGTGCCAGCAGCAAAGGGGGCGCAACTAATGAAAAACTGTTTTTT. Translating gives CASSKGGATNEKLFF.

This clonotype was seen a few times. The chain couples TRBV20-1 to TRBJ2-5, with TRBD2 matching 8 bases. TRBJ2-7 matches the DNA end more closely, so the J call is doubtful. This CDR3 contains 14 residues. The germline gives CDR1 DFQATT, CDR2 SNEGSKA (reference sequence). The CDR3 coding sequence is TGCAGTGCTAGGGGACTAGTTTGGAGATACGAGCAGTACTTC. Translated: CSARGLVWRYEQYF.

The rearrangement links TRBV7-2 to TRBJ1-4; 7 nucleotides line up with TRBD1. From germline, CDR1 is SGHTA and CDR2 FQGNSA. The CDR3 sequence is 15 residues long. Trimming removed 6 bases from V and 4 bases from J; junction bases left unmatched: 8. DNA of the CDR3: TGTGCCAGCAGACAGGGGTCTAGGGGTAATGAAAAACTGTTTTTT. Translated: CASRQGSRGNEKLFF.

This clonotype was seen many times. The chain joins TRBV9 to TRBJ2-5, with a tentative D call TRBD1 (6 bases). CDR1 is SGDLS, CDR2 YYNGEE, per germline. The CDR3 consists of 14 residues. Trimming took 0 bases from V and 4 from J, leaving 10 bases between them. CDR3 residues: CASSVARGGETQYF. The CDR3 region has the DNA TGTGCCAGCAGCGTAGCTCGAGGGGGAGAGACCCAGTACTTC.

There are many counts of this clonotype. The chain employs TRBV7-3 and TRBJ2-3; D is perhaps TRBD1 or TRBD2 (6 bases each). The V end lost 3 bases, the J end lost 4 bases, and 8 bases lay between the germline ends. CDR1 and CDR2 from the germline V gene are SGHTA and FQGTGA. The CDR3 runs to 13 residues. The CDR3 coding sequence is TGTGCCAGCAGCTTGGGGGGCCCAGATACGCAGTATTTT. This encodes CASSLGGPDTQYF.

This clonotype turned up a few times. The rearrangement uses TRBV12-3 or TRBV12-4 and TRBJ1-4, with 8 bases fitting TRBD1. The trim removed 1 base at V and 8 bases at J, leaving 6 bases unmatched. The CDR3 is made up of 15 amino acids. CDR3 amino acids: CASSLDRTGREKLFF. DNA for the CDR3: TGTGCCAGCAGTTTAGACCGGACAGGGAGGGAAAAACTGTTTTTT.

This clonotype came up a few times. The V gene is TRBV28, the J gene TRBJ1-3; D is ambiguous. Germline values: CDR1 MDHEN, CDR2 SYDVKM. The V end lost 5 bases, the J end lost 2 bases, and 13 bases lay between the germline ends. This CDR3 is 15 amino acids long. This chain's CDR3 is CASSEPGKTGNTIYF. DNA of the CDR3: TGTGCCAGCAGTGAACCCGGGAAGACTGGAAACACCATATATTTT.

This clonotype turned up a few times. The gene calls are TRBV13 and TRBJ2-7; D remains unclear. The germline CDR1 and CDR2 sequences are PRHDT and FYEKMQ (reference sequence). The V and J ends lost 5 bases and 0 bases respectively, with 11 bases between them. There are 14 residues in the CDR3. The CDR3 is CASSTGPSSYEQYF. DNA of the CDR3: TGTGCCAGCAGCACCGGACCGAGCTCCTACGAGCAGTACTTC.

This clonotype was seen a handful of times. The V and J genes are TRBV28 and TRBJ2-3; TRBD2 agrees at 10 bases. Per germline, CDR1 MDHEN and CDR2 SYDVKM. This CDR3 is 16 amino acids long. Trimming at V came to 1 base and at J to 7 bases, leaving 8 bases not matched to a gene. This chain's CDR3 is CASSLFRSSGSHTQYF. The DNA for the CDR3 is TGTGCCAGCAGTTTATTTCGGTCTAGCGGGAGTCATACGCAGTATTTT.

The rearrangement joins TRBV4-2 to TRBJ2-3, with 15 positions matching TRBD2. Germline-derived CDR1 and CDR2 are LGHNA and YNFKEQ. The CDR3 runs 17 residues. V trimming: 4 bases; J trimming: 4 bases; junction bases outside the gene matches: 6. The CDR3 DNA sequence: TGTGCCAGCAGCCCCAGAGGGACTAGCGGGGGGCCAGATACGCAGTATTTT. Its protein product is CASSPRGTSGGPDTQYF.

The rearrangement joins TRBV5-5 to TRBJ2-1; 8 nucleotides line up with TRBD1. The CDR3 loop spans 14 amino acids. V dropped 4 bases and J dropped 3; count of bases not matched to a gene: 3. The V gene's germline CDR1 is SGHKS and CDR2 YYEKEE (reference sequence). CDR3 nucleotide sequence: TGTGCCAGCAGCCGGGACAGGCTCTACAATGAGCAGTTCTTC. Translated, it gives CASSRDRLYNEQFF.

This clonotype was found a few times. The genes are TRBV6-2 or TRBV6-3 and TRBJ2-7, with 7 bases matching TRBD1. V was clipped by 2 bases and J by 1 base; unmatched bases: 8. The CDR3 has 16 residues. From germline, CDR1 is MNHEY and CDR2 SVGEGT. CDR3 in DNA: TGTGCCAGCAGTTACGCGAAGGGACAGAATTCCTACGAGCAGTACTTC. This gives the protein CASSYAKGQNSYEQYF.

The chain links TRBV11-2 to TRBJ2-7; D not certain. The CDR3 is 15 amino acids. The ends were cut back, 0 bases at V and 4 bases at J, with 13 bases in the middle. The germline gives CDR1 SGHAT, CDR2 FQNNGV. Here the CDR3 reads CASSLDYGPAYEQYF. CDR3 nucleotide sequence: TGTGCCAGCAGCTTAGATTACGGGCCTGCGTACGAGCAGTACTTC.

The chain employs TRBV29-1 and TRBJ2-7; the D gene is possibly TRBD2 (6 bases). Germline CDR1 SQVTM, CDR2 ANQGSEA. The CDR3 spans 13 residues. Trimming removed 6 bases from V and 3 bases from J, with 15 bases in between. CDR3 DNA sequence: TGCAGCGTAGCCACAGACGGGAGCTACGAGCAGTACTTC. Residues: CSVATDGSYEQYF.